The T cell receptor (beta chain) under discussion was sequenced for a study of monozygotic twins with inflammatory bowel disease. Overall study results and limits: Telling different T cell subtypes apart from each other was not possible.

Comment on this clonotype: Its antigen is unidentified.

cDNA encoding TCRalpha and TCRbeta underwent two nested PCRs of roughly 16 and 10 cycles, each of which was followed by bead purification. Each CDR3 protein gets one entry in TCRdb, which reprocessed the 5' RACE reads and gives no DNA. Recorded for this sample: fewer than 110,000 distinct CDR3 sequences. The clonotype comes from a human donor with ulcerative colitis or Crohn's disease, or a healthy co-twin of an affected twin (not recorded which). The sequencing sample was made of blood.

CDR3 sequence reads: CASSLTAGPYNEQFF. This rearrangement joins TRBV12-3 or TRBV12-4 to TRBJ2-1; TCRdb calls TRBD2, which cannot be checked without DNA. The length of the CDR3 is 15 residues.